These 6 T cell receptor beta chains were sequenced from one sample in a study of shared clonotypes between healthy human individuals (dated by TCRdb to the early 2020s). Library preparation was by the immunoSEQ multiplex PCR assay. Drawn from immuneACCESS, this table holds only the in-frame rearrangements with V and J called that TCRdb kept. Clones are partly lost; checked studies trace under half to an unresolved V gene and leave the rest unexplained. Counted in this sample were around 2.1 million clones; nearly 97% of them appeared once. The ten largest account for roughly 0.13% of the sample. Sequencing input: naive CD4+ T cells sorted from blood. What the cell subset or site label conveys for this sample: CD45RA+ positively selected. These receptors originate from a man aged 18 to 30 in good health.

The chain carries TRBV2 and TRBJ1-5; D perhaps matches TRBD1 (6 bases). In germline, CDR1 is SNHLY, CDR2 FYNNEI. The CDR3 is made up of 15 amino acids. Between the trimmed V and J ends, which lost 3 bases and 2 bases, there was a span of 11 bases. The CDR3 region is CASSEAGGGNQPQHF. Here the CDR3 DNA reads TGTGCCAGCAGTGAGGCGGGGGGCGGCAATCAGCCCCAGCATTTT.

The gene calls are TRBV28 and TRBJ2-7; 9 bases are a match to TRBD2. V shed 5 bases, J shed 3 bases, and the junction held 8 bases outside the gene matches. The CDR3 runs to 15 residues. Germline assignment: CDR1 MDHEN and CDR2 SYDVKM. In nucleotides, the CDR3 is TGTGCCAGCAGTCCCGGGACTAGCTTAATCTACGAGCAGTACTTC. Translation: CASSPGTSLIYEQYF.

This chain connects TRBV6-5 to TRBJ1-6; 8 nucleotides agree with TRBD1. J was trimmed by 7 bases and V by 2 bases; bases with no gene match: 4. Germline loops: CDR1 MNHEY, CDR2 SVGAGI. The CDR3 spans 15 residues. CDR3: CASSYTRGPNSPLHF. The CDR3 bases are TGTGCCAGCAGTTACACCAGGGGGCCCAATTCACCCCTCCACTTT.

V and J are TRBV5-4 and TRBJ1-6; D perhaps matches TRBD1 (6 bases). In germline, CDR1 is SGHNT, CDR2 YYREEE (reference sequence). The CDR3 runs to 13 residues. V was pared by 4 bases and J by 8 bases, with 10 bases between. Written as DNA, the CDR3 is TGTGCCAGCAGCACATACAGGGATTCACCCCTCCACTTT. This sequence encodes CASSTYRDSPLHF.

The V and J genes are TRBV7-9 and TRBJ2-7; D not resolved. The CDR3 has 11 residues. V lost 1 base and J lost 10, with 8 bases in between. The germline CDR1 and CDR2 sequences are SEHNR and FQNEAQ (reference sequence). CDR3 region: CASSLVSSQYF. The CDR3 DNA reads TGTGCCAGCAGCTTAGTTTCGAGTCAGTACTTC.

V is TRBV28 and J is TRBJ2-7; the D gene is possibly TRBD2 (5 bases). The CDR3 contains 15 residues. Trimming removed 5 bases at V and 5 bases at J, with 19 bases between. Germline V gives CDR1 MDHEN, CDR2 SYDVKM. CDR3 coding DNA: TGTGCCAGCAGTCTCTCCGGACGTGTGAGGGACGAGCAGTACTTC. Translating gives CASSLSGRVRDEQYF.